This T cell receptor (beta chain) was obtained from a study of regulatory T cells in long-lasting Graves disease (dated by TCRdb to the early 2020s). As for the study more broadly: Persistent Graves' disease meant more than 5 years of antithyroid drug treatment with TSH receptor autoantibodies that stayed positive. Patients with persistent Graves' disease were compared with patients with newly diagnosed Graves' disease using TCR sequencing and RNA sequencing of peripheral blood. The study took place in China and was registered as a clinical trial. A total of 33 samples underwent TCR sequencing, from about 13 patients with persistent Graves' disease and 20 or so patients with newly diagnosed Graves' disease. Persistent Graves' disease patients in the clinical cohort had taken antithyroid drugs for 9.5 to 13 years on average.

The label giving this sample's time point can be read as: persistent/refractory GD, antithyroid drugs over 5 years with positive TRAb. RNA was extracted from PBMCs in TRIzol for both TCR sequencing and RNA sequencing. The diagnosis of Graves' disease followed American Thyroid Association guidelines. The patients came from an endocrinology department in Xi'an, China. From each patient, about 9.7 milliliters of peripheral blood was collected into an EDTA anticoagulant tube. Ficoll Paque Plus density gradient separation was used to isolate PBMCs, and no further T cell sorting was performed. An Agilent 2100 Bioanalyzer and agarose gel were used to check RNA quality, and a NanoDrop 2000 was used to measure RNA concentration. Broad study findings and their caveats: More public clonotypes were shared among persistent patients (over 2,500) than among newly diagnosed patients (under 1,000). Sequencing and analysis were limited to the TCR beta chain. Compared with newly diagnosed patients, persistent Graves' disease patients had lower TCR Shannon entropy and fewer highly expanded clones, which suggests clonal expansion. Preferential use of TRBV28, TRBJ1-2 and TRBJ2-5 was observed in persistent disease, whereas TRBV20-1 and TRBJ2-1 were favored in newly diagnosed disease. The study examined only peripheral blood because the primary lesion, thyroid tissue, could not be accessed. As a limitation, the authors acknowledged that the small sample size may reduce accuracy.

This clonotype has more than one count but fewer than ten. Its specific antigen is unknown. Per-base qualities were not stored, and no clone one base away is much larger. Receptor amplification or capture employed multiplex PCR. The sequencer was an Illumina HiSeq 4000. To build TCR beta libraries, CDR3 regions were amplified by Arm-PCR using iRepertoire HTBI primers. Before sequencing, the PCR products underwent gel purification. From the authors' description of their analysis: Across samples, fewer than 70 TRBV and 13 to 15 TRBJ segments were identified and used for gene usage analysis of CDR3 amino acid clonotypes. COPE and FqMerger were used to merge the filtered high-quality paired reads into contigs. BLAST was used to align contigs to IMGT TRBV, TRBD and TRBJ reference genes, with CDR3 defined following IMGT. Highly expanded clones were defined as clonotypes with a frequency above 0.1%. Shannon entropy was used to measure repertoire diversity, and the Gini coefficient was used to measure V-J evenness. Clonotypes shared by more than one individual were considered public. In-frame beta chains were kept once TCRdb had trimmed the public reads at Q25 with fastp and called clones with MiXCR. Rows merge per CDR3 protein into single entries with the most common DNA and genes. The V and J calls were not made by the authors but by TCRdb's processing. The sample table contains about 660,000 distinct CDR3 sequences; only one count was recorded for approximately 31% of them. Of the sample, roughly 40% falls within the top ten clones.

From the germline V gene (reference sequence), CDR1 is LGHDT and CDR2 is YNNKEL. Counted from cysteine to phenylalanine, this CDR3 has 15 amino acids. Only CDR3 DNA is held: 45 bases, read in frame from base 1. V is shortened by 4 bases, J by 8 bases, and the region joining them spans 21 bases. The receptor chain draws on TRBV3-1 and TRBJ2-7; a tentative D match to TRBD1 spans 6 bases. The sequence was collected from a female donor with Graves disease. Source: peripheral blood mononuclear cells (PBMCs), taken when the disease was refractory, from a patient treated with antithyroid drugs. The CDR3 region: CASSRTRTALMKQYF. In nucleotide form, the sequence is TGTGCCAGCAGCCGTACGCGGACAGCCCTTATGAAGCAGTACTTC.